This T cell receptor beta chain emerged from a study of metastatic and nonmetastatic thyroid tumors (dated by TCRdb to the early 2020s). A note on the overall study: Repertoires from peripheral blood and from tumor or nodule tissue samples of malignant and benign thyroid patients were compared. Points the paper makes about the study in general: In both blood and tumor samples, TCR beta diversity was reported to be significantly higher in malignant tumors than in benign nodules.

Library prep was done by PCR. These reads were obtained on an Illumina HiSeq 4000. High-throughput sequencing was used to profile the TCR beta-chain CDR3 region of each patient. On the study's bioinformatics: Drawing on CDR3 differences between clinicopathological groups, the researchers built a classifier meant to tell apart patients with distant-metastatic papillary thyroid cancer. Repertoire diversity was assessed with the Shannon index, and tumor-blood repertoire similarity with the Morisita-Horn index. The raw public reads went through TCRdb reprocessing: fastp at Q25, MiXCR clone calling, in-frame beta chains kept. TCRdb, not the original authors, processed these V and J calls. Counted in this sample were tens of thousands of clones; 15% to 20% of them appeared once. The ten largest clonotypes hold roughly an eighth of the sample. V lost 5 bases and J lost 6 bases; the stretch between them is 17 bases long. CDR1 and CDR2 were assigned from the germline V gene (reference sequence) as DFQATT and SNEGSKA. The CDR3 sequence holds 14 residues, the cysteine and phenylalanine included. The read is trimmed to its CDR3 DNA, 42 bases read in frame from base 1.

None of the patients had been given any treatment before thyroid surgery. Patient clinical samples collected from about 2012 to 2018 were retrospectively analysed using T-cell receptor beta sequencing. This clone appeared many times. Its antigen has not been determined. Base qualities are not recorded, but no much larger clone differs from it by a single base. The chain links TRBV20-1 with TRBJ1-5; the D region possibly corresponds to TRBD1 (6 bases align). The source of this sequence is a female donor with papillary thyroid cancer or a benign thyroid nodule (not recorded which). Some clones in this sample may be carry-over from other donors' samples. Sequencing was performed on tumor tissue. The DNA is as follows: TGCAGTGCTCCGGGACACGGCGAGTTTCAGCCCCAGCATTTT. Its protein reads: CSAPGHGEFQPQHF.